The T cell receptor beta chain described here comes from a study of beta chain features in type 1 diabetes. The junction had 9 bases not matched to a gene; V was cut back by 9 bases and J by 0 bases. The germline CDR1 and CDR2 sequences are MRHNA and SNTAGT. The length of the CDR3 is 15 residues. All of the isolated RNA was reverse transcribed, so expressed TCRB transcripts were sequenced. Sequenced by immunoSEQ multiplex PCR; TCRdb stores in-frame clones only, minus some. The sample carries more than 95,000 clones, 25% to 30% recorded once. Broader study findings: TCRB CDR3s from Type 1 diabetes patients were moderately but significantly shorter in all four CD4+ subsets.

To note about this clone: As yet, its antigen is unknown.

The clonotype originates from a woman aged 18-30 years with type 1 diabetes. This sequence joins TRBV6-4 and TRBJ2-5; 8 nucleotides line up with TRBD2. The sample taken for sequencing was central memory CD4+ T cells from blood. CDR3 protein: CARGPDSGDQETQYF. The CDR3 DNA is TGTGCCAGGGGGCCGGATAGCGGGGACCAAGAGACCCAGTACTTC.